These T cell receptor beta chains were read from a single sample in a study of cytomegalovirus exposure and HLA in healthy donors. TCRdb keeps only in-frame clones here, not all; method: immunoSEQ multiplex PCR. The sample holds approximately 150,000 clones, around 85% seen once. Sequencing was performed on PBMCs. These receptors were collected from a woman aged 30 to 39 in good health and CMV-seronegative. Both conserved end residues are trimmed from each CDR3. D genes are given only for firm matches.

V	J	D	CDR3
TRBV9	TRBJ1-2	.	ASSVAAGDYGYT
TRBV6-1	TRBJ1-2	.	ASADMIYGYT
TRBV27	TRBJ2-6	.	ASSLKPSGANVLT
TRBV2	TRBJ2-1	TRBD2	ASKGELAGGNEQF
TRBV6-6	TRBJ2-3	TRBD1	ASRPPGQGTDTQY
TRBV6-5	TRBJ2-1	TRBD2	ASSYILASGEGEQF
TRBV5-6	TRBJ2-7	TRBD1	ASSFGGTGVSEQY
TRBV7-7	TRBJ2-1	.	ASSLDRSSYNEQF
TRBV29-1	TRBJ2-6	TRBD1	SVEDRRGGNSGANVLT
TRBV7-2	TRBJ2-1	TRBD1	ASSLRRDRNNEQF
TRBV25-1	TRBJ2-7	.	ASRGLDYEQY
TRBV7-3	TRBJ2-1	.	ASSLRAENNEQF
TRBV19	TRBJ1-1	TRBD1	ASRGDRAKNTEAF
TRBV18	TRBJ1-1	.	ASSPGGGLGSIEAF
TRBV6-1	TRBJ1-2	.	ASSEAQAGPYGYT
TRBV29-1	TRBJ1-2	.	SPPGGWVYGYT
TRBV13	TRBJ2-1	TRBD2	ASSATTSGRVNEQF
TRBV4-3	TRBJ1-1	TRBD1	ASSLTPTGATEAF
TRBV19	TRBJ2-2	TRBD1	ASSRDRESTGELF
TRBV10-1	TRBJ2-3	TRBD2	ASSPSGATDTQY
TRBV28	TRBJ2-5	TRBD1	ASSLGQGQETQY
TRBV6-1	TRBJ2-7	TRBD2	ASSDGGGGGPYEQY
TRBV27	TRBJ2-4	TRBD1	ASSPTGGNIQY
TRBV19	TRBJ1-1	.	ASRQAEAF
TRBV20-1	TRBJ2-1	.	SATTNNEQF